This T cell receptor (beta chain) was sequenced for a study of regulatory T cells in long-lasting Graves disease. Both iRepertoire HTBI primers and Arm-PCR of CDR3 regions were used to build the TCR beta libraries. Each CDR3 protein gets one entry after TCRdb re-called the multiplex PCR reads with MiXCR. The data show some 430,000 distinct CDR3 sequences, with about 22% seen just once and more than 6% held by the top ten. Germline V CDR1 and CDR2: SNHLY, FYNNEI. With 9 bases removed from V and 3 bases from J, the gap between germline ends came to 12 bases. CDR3 size: 14 residues. This clonotype was recorded at least ten times. Time point here: persistent/refractory GD, antithyroid drugs over 5 years with positive TRAb. PBMCs provided the RNA from which the TCR library was made.

The chain combines TRBV2 with TRBJ1-6; TRBD1 might be the D (5 bases). The source of this sequence is a female donor with Graves disease. Specimen: peripheral blood mononuclear cells (PBMCs), collected when the disease was refractory, from a patient treated with antithyroid drugs. CDR3 loop: CASQSRVYNSPLHF. The CDR3 coding sequence is TGTGCCAGTCAATCCAGGGTCTATAATTCACCCCTCCACTTT.